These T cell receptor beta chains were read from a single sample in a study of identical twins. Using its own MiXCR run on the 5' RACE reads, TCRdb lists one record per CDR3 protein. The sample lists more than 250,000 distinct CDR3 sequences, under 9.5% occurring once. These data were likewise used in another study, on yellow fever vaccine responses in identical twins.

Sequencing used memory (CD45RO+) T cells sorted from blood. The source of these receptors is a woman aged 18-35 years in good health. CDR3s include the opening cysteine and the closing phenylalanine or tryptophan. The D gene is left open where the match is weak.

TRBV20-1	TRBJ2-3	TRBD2	CSALLAGPDTQYF
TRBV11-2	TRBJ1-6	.	CASSLDPGEHSPLHF
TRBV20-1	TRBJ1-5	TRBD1	CSAPDRGNQPQHF
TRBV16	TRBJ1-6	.	CASSTSTRTSPLHF
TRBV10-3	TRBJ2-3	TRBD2	CAIRQAAGGPGDTQYF
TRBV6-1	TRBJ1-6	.	CASSETGVNSPLHF
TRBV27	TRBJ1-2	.	CASSYRFENYGYTF
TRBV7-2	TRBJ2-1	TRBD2	CASEKWAGGYNEQFF
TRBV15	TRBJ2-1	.	CATSRADNEQFF
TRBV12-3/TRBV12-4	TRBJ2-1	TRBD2	CATALAGDWNEQFF
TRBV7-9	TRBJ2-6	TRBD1	CASSPDRGSSGANVLTF
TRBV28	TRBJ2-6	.	CASSFDSYVGAGANVLTF
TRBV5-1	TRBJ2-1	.	CASSYIDRIRSEQFF
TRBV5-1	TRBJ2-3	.	CASSLGTEGDTQYF
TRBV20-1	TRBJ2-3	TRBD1	CSAIQGSDTQYF
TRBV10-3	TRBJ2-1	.	CAISESERIEGSIQFF
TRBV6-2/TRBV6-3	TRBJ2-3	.	CASSTRLARNTDTQYF
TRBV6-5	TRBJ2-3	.	CASSYSPGVGTDTQYF
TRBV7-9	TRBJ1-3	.	CASSYRAGDTIYF
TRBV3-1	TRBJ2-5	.	CASSGQTQYF
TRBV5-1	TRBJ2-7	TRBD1	CASSLGQGFYEQYF
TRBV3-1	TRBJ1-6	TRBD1	CASSRQGTSLHF
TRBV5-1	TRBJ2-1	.	CASSLFMLQDTKPFF
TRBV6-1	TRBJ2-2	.	CASRMGGGPNTGELFF
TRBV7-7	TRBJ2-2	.	CASSPAIANTGELFF
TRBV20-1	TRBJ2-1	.	CSARDIRDGGNEQFF